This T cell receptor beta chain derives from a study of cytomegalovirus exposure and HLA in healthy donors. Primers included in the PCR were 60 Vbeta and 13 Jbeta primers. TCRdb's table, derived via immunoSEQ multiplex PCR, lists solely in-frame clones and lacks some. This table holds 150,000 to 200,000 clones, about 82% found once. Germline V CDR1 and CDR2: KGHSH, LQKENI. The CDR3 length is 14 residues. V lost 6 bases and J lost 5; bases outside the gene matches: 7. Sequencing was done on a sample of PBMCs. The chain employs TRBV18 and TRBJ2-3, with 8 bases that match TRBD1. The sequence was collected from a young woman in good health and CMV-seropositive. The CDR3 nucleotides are TGTGCCAGCTCCCCCAGGGGGCTACAAGATACGCAGTATTTT. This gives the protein CASSPRGLQDTQYF.